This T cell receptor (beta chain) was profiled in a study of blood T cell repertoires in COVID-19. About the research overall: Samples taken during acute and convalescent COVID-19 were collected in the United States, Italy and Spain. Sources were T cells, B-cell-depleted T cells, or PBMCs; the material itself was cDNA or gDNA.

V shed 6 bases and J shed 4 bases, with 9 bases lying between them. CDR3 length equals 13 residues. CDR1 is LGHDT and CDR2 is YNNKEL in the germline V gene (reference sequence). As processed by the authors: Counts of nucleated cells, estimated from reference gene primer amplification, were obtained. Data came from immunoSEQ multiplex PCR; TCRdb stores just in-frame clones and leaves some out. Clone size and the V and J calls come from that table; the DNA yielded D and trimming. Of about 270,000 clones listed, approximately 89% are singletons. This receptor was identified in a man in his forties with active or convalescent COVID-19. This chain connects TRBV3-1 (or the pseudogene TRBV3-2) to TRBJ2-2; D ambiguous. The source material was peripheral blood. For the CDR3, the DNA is TGTGCCAGCAGTAATAGTCCCACCGGGGAGCTGTTTTTT. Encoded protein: CASSNSPTGELFF.